Shown below are 15 T cell receptor beta chains from a single sample sequenced in a study of T cells after yellow fever vaccination (dated by TCRdb to the late 2010s). The method behind the library was 5' RACE. TCRdb shows the sequencer as Illumina NovaSeq 6000. TCRdb reran the public reads through fastp at Q25 and MiXCR, keeping productive beta chains. Identical CDR3 protein sequences are pooled into one entry, listed with their most common genes and DNA. Here the sample has a few hundred thousand distinct CDR3 sequences; 3.5% to 4.5% occur a single time. Approximately 19% of the sample rests with the top ten. Interpreted using the paper, the treatment or condition label stands for: live attenuated yellow fever vaccine strain. Here the sequenced sample was PBMCs, taken 15 days after the yellow fever booster vaccination. The receptors derive from a man aged 18 to 29 who received the YFV17D yellow fever vaccine.

This chain joins TRBV19 and TRBJ1-1; no clear D. The CDR3 totals 12 residues. Trimming left V 6 bases short and J 2 bases short, with 7 bases between. The V gene's germline CDR1 is LNHDA and CDR2 SQIVND (reference sequence). CDR3 coding DNA: TGTGCCAGTAGAACAGCTAACACTGAAGCTTTCTTT. Translated, it gives CASRTANTEAFF.

In this sample, this clonotype turned up many times. The chain has TRBV7-2 and TRBJ2-3; perhaps TRBD2 as D (5 bases). CDR1 and CDR2 (germline): SGHTA, FQGNSA. V lost 2 bases to trimming and J lost 8 bases, with 14 bases between them. The CDR3 runs to 14 residues. DNA of the CDR3: TGTGCCAGCAGCTTAAATCGACAAAGCGGTACGCAGTATTTT. Protein: CASSLNRQSGTQYF.

Ten or more counts support this clonotype. V gene TRBV20-1 combines with J gene TRBJ2-7, with D possibly matching TRBD2 (6 bases). Germline CDR1 reads DFQATT; CDR2 reads SNEGSKA (reference sequence). The germline V and J ends were trimmed by 2 bases and 3 bases, with 14 bases remaining between them. This CDR3 has 14 amino acids. The CDR3 protein is CSARSPREFYEQYV. CDR3 sequence (DNA): TGCAGTGCTAGAAGTCCCCGGGAGTTCTACGAGCAGTACGTC.

Many counts were recorded for this clonotype. V and J are TRBV20-1 and TRBJ2-2; maybe TRBD1 (5 bases). CDR3 length equals 15 residues. The ends were cut back, 0 bases at V and 2 bases at J, with 10 bases in the middle. CDR1 is DFQATT, CDR2 SNEGSKA, per germline (reference sequence). The CDR3 spells CSAREGQGNTGELFF. CDR3 nucleotide sequence: TGCAGTGCTAGAGAAGGGCAGGGAAACACCGGGGAGCTGTTTTTT.

V is TRBV20-1 and J is TRBJ2-5, with TRBD2 identical over 8 bases. J was trimmed by 0 bases and V by 4 bases; bases with no gene match: 7. Germline lookup yields CDR1 DFQATT and CDR2 SNEGSKA (reference sequence). The CDR3 consists of 15 residues. The CDR3 DNA sequence: TGCAGTGCTACACTAGCGGAGAGGTACCAAGAGACCCAGTACTTC. This codes for CSATLAERYQETQYF.

This clonotype was seen more than once but under ten times. This chain connects TRBV20-1 to TRBJ2-5; unclear D gene. The CDR3 runs to 13 residues. V dropped 1 base and J dropped 4 bases, with 10 bases sitting between them. Germline assignment: CDR1 DFQATT and CDR2 SNEGSKA (reference sequence). This CDR3 reads CSARAPPSETQYF. In DNA, the CDR3 is TGCAGTGCTAGAGCCCCACCCTCAGAGACCCAGTACTTC.

This clonotype was detected only a few times. The chain carries TRBV2 and TRBJ2-1, with unresolved D. The CDR3 runs 15 residues. Germline V CDR1 and CDR2: SNHLY, FYNNEI. V gave up 5 bases and J gave up 5 bases, with 16 bases separating them. The DNA for the CDR3 is TGTGCCAGCAGTACGGACCTCCCGGCGAACAATGAGCAGTTCTTC. Protein: CASSTDLPANNEQFF.

This clonotype was picked up many times. The chain combines TRBV14 with TRBJ2-3, with 9 positions matching TRBD1. CDR1 is SGHDN and CDR2 is FVKESK in the germline V gene. V dropped 5 bases and J dropped 6; count of bases not matched to a gene: 12. The CDR3 is made up of 16 amino acids. This chain's CDR3 is CASSTVQGQGVDTQYF. The DNA of the CDR3 is TGTGCCAGCAGCACCGTCCAGGGACAGGGAGTCGATACGCAGTATTTT.

This clonotype was recorded many times. The V and J genes are TRBV7-2 and TRBJ1-1, with D maybe TRBD1 (6 bases). The germline V gene encodes CDR1 SGHTA and CDR2 FQGNSA. V lost 5 bases to trimming and J lost 2 bases, with 12 bases between them. The CDR3 covers 14 residues. CDR3 nucleotide sequence: TGTGCCAGCAGCCTCAGGACAGTTAACACTGAAGCTTTCTTT. Residues: CASSLRTVNTEAFF.

The J gene is TRBJ1-1, the V gene TRBV5-1, with a weak D call TRBD1 (5 bases). The CDR3 loop spans 15 amino acids. Germline V lookup: CDR1 SGHRS, CDR2 YFSETQ. Trimming took off 4 bases at V and 3 bases at J, with 16 bases between the two ends. This CDR3 is CASSKGWGVDTEAFF. In nucleotides, the CDR3 is TGCGCCAGCAGCAAAGGTTGGGGCGTGGACACTGAAGCTTTCTTT.

This clonotype was seen a handful of times. The chain employs TRBV12-3 or TRBV12-4 and TRBJ2-1; D call uncertain. Between the trimmed V and J ends, which lost 5 bases and 5 bases, there was a span of 13 bases. The CDR3 spans 14 residues. The CDR3 bases are TGTGCCAGCAGTCCGTTTAGTCCCGACAATGAGCAGTTCTTC. Its protein is CASSPFSPDNEQFF.

The rearrangement uses TRBV15 and TRBJ2-2; a weak D match, TRBD1 (5 bases). Germline V lookup: CDR1 LNHNV, CDR2 YYDKDF (reference sequence). V was cut by 2 bases and J by 6 bases, with 10 bases left in between. The CDR3 covers 14 residues. The CDR3 region has the DNA TGTGCCACCAGCAGACAGGGAAGTGCCGGGGAGCTGTTTTTT. Amino acids: CATSRQGSAGELFF.

The table lists this clonotype with many counts. V is TRBV20-1 and J is TRBJ1-5; no firm D call. Germline lookup yields CDR1 DFQATT and CDR2 SNEGSKA (reference sequence). The V end was cut by 2 bases, the J end by 3 bases, with 11 bases between. The CDR3 extends over 14 amino acids. The CDR3 nucleotides are TGCAGTGCTAGACCCTCGAGCCACAATCAGCCCCAGCATTTT. As protein: CSARPSSHNQPQHF.

This clonotype was seen at least ten times. This chain connects TRBV12-3 or TRBV12-4 to TRBJ1-6, with D possibly TRBD1 on 6 matching bases. This CDR3 is built from 14 residues. Trimming shortened V by 8 bases and J by 9 bases, and 17 bases separated the two germline ends. As DNA, the CDR3 is TGTGCCAGCGGTACTAATGGCAGGGGTTCACCCCTCCACTTT. Translating gives CASGTNGRGSPLHF.

Ten or more counts support this clonotype. CDR3 residues: CASSLEWGGLYEQYV. Here the CDR3 DNA reads TGCGCCAGCAGCTTGGAATGGGGGGGCCTCTACGAGCAGTACGTC. This sequence joins TRBV5-1 and TRBJ2-7; weak D call: TRBD2 (7 bases). Germline CDR1 is SGHRS and CDR2 is YFSETQ. This CDR3 comprises 15 residues. With 0 bases removed from V and 3 bases from J, the gap between germline ends came to 13 bases.